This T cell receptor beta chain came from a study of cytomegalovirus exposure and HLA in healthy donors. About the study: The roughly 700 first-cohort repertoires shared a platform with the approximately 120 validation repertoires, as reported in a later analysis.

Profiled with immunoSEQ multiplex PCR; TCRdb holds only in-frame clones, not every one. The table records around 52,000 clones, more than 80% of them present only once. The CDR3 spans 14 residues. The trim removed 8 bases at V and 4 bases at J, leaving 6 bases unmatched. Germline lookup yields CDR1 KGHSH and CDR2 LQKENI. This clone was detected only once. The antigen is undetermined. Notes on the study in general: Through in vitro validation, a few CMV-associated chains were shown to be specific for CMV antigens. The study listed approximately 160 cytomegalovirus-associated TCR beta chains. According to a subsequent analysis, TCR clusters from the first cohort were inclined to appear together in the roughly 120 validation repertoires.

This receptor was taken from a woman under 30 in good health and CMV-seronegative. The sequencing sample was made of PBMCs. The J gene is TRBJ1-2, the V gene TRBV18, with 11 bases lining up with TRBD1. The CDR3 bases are TGTGCCAGCATGCCGGGACAGGGGGGCTATGGCTACACCTTC. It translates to CASMPGQGGYGYTF.